Below are 21 T cell receptor beta chains sequenced from a single sample in a study of cytomegalovirus exposure and HLA in healthy donors (dated by TCRdb to 2017 to 2019). The library was generated by the immunoSEQ multiplex PCR assay. Held by TCRdb, this immuneACCESS table contains in-frame sequences only and omits some clones. Under half of the omission traces to an unresolved V gene where checked; the cause of the rest is unknown. Here the sample has 150,000 or so clones; 85% to 90% occur a single time. The ten largest clones take up roughly 1.4% of the sample. The sample taken for sequencing was PBMCs. The source of these receptors is a woman aged 30 to 39 in good health and CMV-seronegative.

This clone was counted once. The rearrangement uses TRBV7-2 and TRBJ2-7, with 7 bases that match TRBD2. Trimming took 1 base from V and 4 from J; bases not matched to a gene: 1. This CDR3 comprises 13 residues. CDR1 is SGHTA, CDR2 FQGNSA, per germline. DNA for the CDR3: TGTGCCAGCAGCTTAGGGCGGGGGTACGAGCAGTACTTC. Its translation: CASSLGRGYEQYF.

The chain links TRBV9 to TRBJ2-7; TRBD2 matches 8 bases. V lost 4 bases to trimming and J lost 6 bases; unmatched junction nucleotides: 12. In germline, CDR1 is SGDLS, CDR2 YYNGEE. The CDR3 contains 15 residues. The DNA for the CDR3 is TGTGCCAGCAGCCCCCGGGTCACCAGCGGGGGCGAGCAGTACTTC. Protein product: CASSPRVTSGGEQYF.

This sequence joins TRBV27 and TRBJ2-7; TRBD2 agrees at 8 bases. The CDR3 extends over 17 amino acids. V lost 6 bases, J lost 1 base, and 14 bases stayed unmatched. Germline CDR1 MNHEY, CDR2 SMNVEV (reference sequence). The CDR3 nucleotides are TGTGCCAGCAGAGTTTACCGCGGGGGGACCAGTTCCTACGAGCAGTACTTC. Its protein product is CASRVYRGGTSSYEQYF.

The gene calls are TRBV19 and TRBJ2-1, with 7 nucleotides matching TRBD2. The CDR3 has 15 residues. Germline CDR1 is LNHDA and CDR2 is SQIVND (reference sequence). The V and J ends lost 3 bases and 4 bases, in that order; junction bases with no gene match: 6. The CDR3 here is CASSIGGEGYNEQFF. The DNA for the CDR3 is TGTGCCAGTAGTATCGGAGGGGAGGGGTACAATGAGCAGTTCTTC.

The chain couples TRBV14 to TRBJ2-1; perhaps TRBD1 as D (6 bases). The V and J ends lost 3 bases and 7 bases respectively, with 19 bases between them. The CDR3 runs 16 residues. From germline, CDR1 is SGHDN and CDR2 FVKESK. The CDR3 DNA reads as TGTGCCAGCAGCCACGACACCACAGGGTTAATGAATGAGCAGTTCTTC. Amino acid sequence: CASSHDTTGLMNEQFF.

This CDR3 is CASSQYPNQETQYF. The CDR3 DNA sequence: TGCGCCAGCAGCCAATACCCTAACCAAGAGACCCAGTACTTC. V and J are TRBV4-1 and TRBJ2-5; D call uncertain. CDR1 is MGHRA and CDR2 is YSYEKL in the germline V gene. This CDR3 has 14 amino acids. Trimming shortened V by 2 bases and J by 0 bases, and 7 bases separated the two germline ends.

V and J are TRBV13 and TRBJ2-3, with a weak D call TRBD2 (7 bases). CDR1 PRHDT and CDR2 FYEKMQ come from the germline V gene (reference sequence). The CDR3 length is 16 residues. Trimming shortened V by 3 bases and J by 5 bases, and 18 bases separated the two germline ends. For the CDR3, the DNA is TGTGCCAGCAGCTTTGTTGGGGGGGCCGGTGGAGATACGCAGTATTTT. Protein sequence: CASSFVGGAGGDTQYF.

The genes are TRBV27 and TRBJ1-3, with D possibly matching TRBD1 (5 bases). The germline V gene has CDR1 MNHEY and CDR2 SMNVEV (reference sequence). Trimming removed 6 bases from V and 0 bases from J, with 15 bases in between. The length of the CDR3 is 16 residues. The CDR3 DNA is TGTGCCAGCAGAGCTCGGGGGGTGAACTCTGGAAACACCATATATTTT. Its translation: CASRARGVNSGNTIYF.

This clone was seen once. The chain carries TRBV4-2 and TRBJ2-3, with 11 bases aligning to TRBD2. V shed 1 base, J shed 0 bases, and the junction held 6 bases outside the gene matches. Germline V lookup: CDR1 LGHNA, CDR2 YNFKEQ. The CDR3 is 18 residues long. The CDR3 nucleotides read TGTGCCAGCAGCCAAGCCCCTAGCGGGGGGCGGAGCACAGATACGCAGTATTTT. Translation: CASSQAPSGGRSTDTQYF.

J is TRBJ1-6 and V is TRBV2, with no clear D. CDR3 size: 18 residues. V was shortened by 4 bases and J by 0 bases, with 16 bases between the two germline ends. The germline gives CDR1 SNHLY, CDR2 FYNNEI. The CDR3 DNA reads as TGTGCCAGCAGTGGGGCCACAACAGAGAGCTCCTATAATTCACCCCTCCACTTT. Translated: CASSGATTESSYNSPLHF.

For the CDR3, the DNA is TGTGCCAGCAGCTCATCAACAGGGTTAAACATTCAGTACTTC. It translates to CASSSSTGLNIQYF. This rearrangement joins TRBV7-9 to TRBJ2-4; D perhaps matches TRBD1 (6 bases). Trimming left V 4 bases short and J 6 bases short, with 13 bases between. Germline CDR1 and CDR2: SEHNR and FQNEAQ (reference sequence). The CDR3 covers 14 residues.

Concerning this clone itself: The junction shows a germline mismatch at one end, possibly a read error. This chain uses TRBV7-7 with TRBJ2-5, with TRBD1 identical over 8 bases. Germline V lookup: CDR1 SSHAT, CDR2 FNYEAQ (reference sequence). CDR3 length equals 15 residues. The CDR3 DNA is TGTGCTAGCAGCCCAACAGGGGGGATTGGCGAGACCCAGTACTTC. Translation gives CASSPTGGIGETQYF.

The rearrangement joins TRBV27 to TRBJ2-2; possible D gene TRBD2, 5 bases. Trimming cost V 7 bases and J 1 base, with 7 bases left between them. The CDR3 extends over 13 amino acids. Per the germline V gene, CDR1 is MNHEY and CDR2 is SMNVEV (reference sequence). The CDR3 reads CASTGKNTGELFF. The CDR3 nucleotides are TGTGCCAGCACCGGGAAGAACACCGGGGAGCTGTTTTTT.

V is TRBV5-1 and J is TRBJ1-3; D might be TRBD1 (6 bases). The V end was cut by 4 bases, the J end by 0 bases, with 8 bases between. The CDR3 runs to 14 residues. Germline V gives CDR1 SGHRS, CDR2 YFSETQ. The CDR3 here is CASSTDSSGNTIYF. DNA for the CDR3: TGCGCCAGCAGCACGGACAGCTCTGGAAACACCATATATTTT.

The chain links TRBV5-5 to TRBJ2-2, with no clear D. Trimming took 3 bases from V and 4 from J, leaving 13 bases between them. This CDR3 has 15 amino acids. Germline CDR1 is SGHKS and CDR2 is YYEKEE (reference sequence). The CDR3 sequence is CASSSTDAVTGELFF. The CDR3 DNA sequence: TGTGCCAGCAGCTCTACAGATGCCGTCACCGGGGAGCTGTTTTTT.

The rearrangement uses TRBV11-3 and TRBJ2-3; possible D gene TRBD1, 6 bases. V shed 5 bases and J shed 5 bases, with 11 bases lying between them. CDR1 is SGHNT and CDR2 is YENEEA in the germline V gene. The CDR3 is 13 residues long. This CDR3 is CASSTGMGDTQYF. The CDR3 DNA reads TGTGCCAGCAGCACAGGGATGGGAGATACGCAGTATTTT.

The genes are TRBV7-7 and TRBJ2-3; D remains unclear. This CDR3 spans 15 amino acids. V was pared by 5 bases and J by 4 bases, with 16 bases between. The germline gives CDR1 SSHAT, CDR2 FNYEAQ (reference sequence). CDR3 nucleotides: TGTGCCAGCAGCCGAACCGCCGCCTCGGCAGATACGCAGTATTTT. Translating gives CASSRTAASADTQYF.

A single count supports this clone. The rearrangement links TRBV7-6 to TRBJ2-7, with D perhaps TRBD2 (7 bases). From germline, CDR1 is SGHVS and CDR2 FNYEAQ. V was shortened by 1 base and J by 7 bases, with 17 bases between the two germline ends. This CDR3 region has 15 residues. The CDR3 is CASSLVEGGVGEQYF. DNA of the CDR3: TGTGCCAGCAGCTTAGTTGAGGGGGGGGTAGGGGAGCAGTACTTC. Drawing the rest from reference TRBV7-6 and TRBJ2-7, the complete variable domain is GAGVSQSPRYKVTKRGQDVALRCDPISGHVSLYWYRQALGQGPEFLTYFNYEAQQDKSGLPNDRFSAERPEGSISTLTIQRTEQRDSAMYRCASSLVEGGVGEQYFGPGTRLTVT.

The J gene is TRBJ2-1, the V gene TRBV5-4; TRBD2 agrees at 8 bases. Germline values: CDR1 SGHNT, CDR2 YYREEE (reference sequence). The CDR3 runs to 15 residues. V shed 2 bases, J shed 4 bases, and the junction held 5 bases outside the gene matches. Here the CDR3 DNA reads TGTGCCAGCAGCTTTGTGACGGGGGGGTACAATGAGCAGTTCTTC. Its translation is CASSFVTGGYNEQFF.

This sequence joins TRBV6-1 and TRBJ1-1, with D uncertain. Germline V gene lookup returns CDR1 MNHNS and CDR2 SASEGT. The CDR3 runs to 13 residues. V was trimmed by 0 bases and J by 4 bases, leaving 6 bases between them. The CDR3 region is CASSEAESTEAFF. Written as DNA, the CDR3 is TGTGCCAGCAGTGAAGCCGAGAGCACTGAAGCTTTCTTT.

The gene calls are TRBV13 and TRBJ2-5, with 7 bases identical to TRBD2. This CDR3 comprises 15 residues. Germline V lookup: CDR1 PRHDT, CDR2 FYEKMQ (reference sequence). V was pared by 2 bases and J by 1 base, with 4 bases of the junction left unmatched. CDR3 coding DNA: TGTGCCAGCAGCTTAATCCCTAGCGGCCAAGAGACCCAGTACTTC. Its translation is CASSLIPSGQETQYF.